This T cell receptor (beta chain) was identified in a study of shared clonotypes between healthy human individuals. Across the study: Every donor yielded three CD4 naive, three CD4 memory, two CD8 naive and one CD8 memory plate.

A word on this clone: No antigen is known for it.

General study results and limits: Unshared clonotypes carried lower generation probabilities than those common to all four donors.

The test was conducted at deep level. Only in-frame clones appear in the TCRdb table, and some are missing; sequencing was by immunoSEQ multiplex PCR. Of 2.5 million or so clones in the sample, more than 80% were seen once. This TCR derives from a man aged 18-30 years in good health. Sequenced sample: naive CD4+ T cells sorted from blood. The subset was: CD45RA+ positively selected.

The DNA for the CDR3 is TGCGCCAGCAGCTGGACAACGAGGGGCAATGAGCAGTTCTTC. Translated: CASSWTTRGNEQFF. The chain is built from TRBV5-1 and TRBJ2-1; D tentatively reads TRBD1 or TRBD2 (5 bases each). Germline V gene sequence: CDR1 SGHRS, CDR2 YFSETQ. The CDR3 consists of 14 residues. V lost 3 bases and J lost 6, with 13 bases in between.